Presented here are 29 T cell receptor beta chains from one specimen sequenced in a study of cytotoxic CD8 clonotypes in ibrutinib-treated CLL. Using immunoSEQ multiplex PCR, the repertoire was profiled, and TCRdb retains in-frame clones only, with some absent. This table has 60,000 to 75,000 clones, about nine tenths appearing once. The sample was PBMCs, taken after 12 months of ibrutinib treatment. The receptors were gathered from a human donor with chronic lymphocytic leukemia.

The gene calls are TRBV4-1 and TRBJ2-2, with D possibly being TRBD2 (6 bases). This CDR3 has 17 amino acids. V was cut by 0 bases and J by 5 bases, with 16 bases left in between. Germline values: CDR1 MGHRA, CDR2 YSYEKL. In DNA form, the CDR3 reads TGCGCCAGCAGCCAAGATAACGGCGGGATAGATACCGGGGAGCTGTTTTTT. Its protein product is CASSQDNGGIDTGELFF.

The chain employs TRBV19 and TRBJ2-3; D gene ambiguous. Trimming cost V 5 bases and J 2 bases, with 5 bases left between them. The CDR3 runs to 12 residues. Germline V gene data show CDR1 as LNHDA and CDR2 as SQIVND (reference sequence). The CDR3 DNA reads as TGTGCCAGTAGTTTCTCCACAGATACGCAGTATTTT. The encoded protein is CASSFSTDTQYF.

The chain employs TRBV4-1 and TRBJ2-7, with D perhaps TRBD1 (6 bases). The V and J ends lost 2 bases and 5 bases respectively, with 10 bases between them. Germline CDR1 reads MGHRA; CDR2 reads YSYEKL. The CDR3 sequence is 13 residues long. The CDR3, as DNA: TGCGCCAGCAGCCAATTACAGGGTAACGAGCAGTACTTC. Translation: CASSQLQGNEQYF.

The CDR3 protein is CASSPPYQRAYNEQFF. CDR3 DNA sequence: TGTGCCAGCTCACCACCGTATCAGCGGGCGTACAATGAGCAGTTCTTC. The chain recombines TRBV18 with TRBJ2-1, with TRBD2 as a possible D gene (6 bases). Trimming left V 0 bases short and J 4 bases short, with 13 bases between. The CDR3 loop spans 16 amino acids. Germline lookup yields CDR1 KGHSH and CDR2 LQKENI.

Worth noting for this clone: Additional DNA sequences in this sample encode the identical CDR3. The chain uses TRBV14 and TRBJ1-2; 8 bases are a match to TRBD1. CDR1 is SGHDN and CDR2 is FVKESK in the germline V gene. Trimming took 3 bases from V and 4 from J; bases not matched to a gene: 1. CDR3 length: 13 amino acids. The CDR3: CASSHDRGYGYTF. The CDR3 DNA reads as TGTGCCAGCAGCCACGACAGGGGCTATGGCTACACCTTC.

V usage is TRBV7-2 and J usage is TRBJ2-3, with no clear D. CDR3 length equals 10 residues. Trimming removed 1 base at V and 7 bases at J, with 0 bases between. Germline V gene lookup returns CDR1 SGHTA and CDR2 FQGNSA. The CDR3, as DNA: TGTGCCAGCAGCTTAGATACGCAGTATTTT. It codes for CASSLDTQYF.

This chain connects TRBV9 to TRBJ2-5, with 13 bases lining up with TRBD2. CDR1 SGDLS and CDR2 YYNGEE come from the germline V gene. V lost 3 bases to trimming and J lost 5 bases; unmatched junction nucleotides: 4. CDR3 length equals 15 residues. CDR3 sequence reads: CASSGGTSGIETQYF. The CDR3 nucleotides read TGTGCCAGCAGCGGGGGGACTAGCGGGATTGAGACCCAGTACTTC.

This clone was seen only once. The chain has TRBV5-4 and TRBJ2-1, with 11 bases lining up with TRBD2. Germline V CDR1 and CDR2: SGHNT, YYREEE (reference sequence). This CDR3 has 15 residues. V lost 3 bases to trimming and J lost 5 bases; unmatched junction nucleotides: 4. The CDR3: CASSSGTSGNNEQFF. DNA of the CDR3: TGTGCCAGCAGCTCCGGGACTAGCGGAAACAATGAGCAGTTCTTC.

The chain combines TRBV5-1 with TRBJ2-7; no clear D gene. V was pared by 6 bases and J by 3 bases, with 7 bases between. Germline V gene sequence: CDR1 SGHRS, CDR2 YFSETQ. CDR3 length: 11 residues. As DNA, the CDR3 is TGCGCCAGCAAGGTTGGCTACGAGCAGTACTTC. This translates into CASKVGYEQYF.

This chain uses TRBV5-1 with TRBJ2-3; 7 bases map to TRBD2. CDR3 length: 16 residues. The junction had 10 bases not matched to a gene; V was cut back by 4 bases and J by 2 bases. Germline V gene lookup returns CDR1 SGHRS and CDR2 YFSETQ. The CDR3 protein is CASSRGDGPITDTQYF. CDR3 in DNA: TGCGCCAGCAGCCGGGGGGACGGACCCATCACAGATACGCAGTATTTT.

In its sample, this clone was seen once. The same CDR3 is also encoded by other DNA sequences in this sample. The CDR3: CAWSVQGNTEAFF. In DNA form, the CDR3 reads TGTGCCTGGAGTGTACAGGGGAACACTGAAGCTTTCTTT. This sequence joins TRBV30 and TRBJ1-1; the D gene is possibly TRBD1 (6 bases). V lost 0 bases and J lost 1, with 6 bases in between. This CDR3 comprises 13 residues. CDR1 GTSNPN and CDR2 SVGIG come from the germline V gene (reference sequence).

The V gene is TRBV19, the J gene TRBJ2-1; 13 bases agree with TRBD2. V was pared by 3 bases and J by 6 bases, with 2 bases of the junction left unmatched. Germline V gene data show CDR1 as LNHDA and CDR2 as SQIVND (reference sequence). CDR3 length: 15 residues. The chain's CDR3 is CASSIRLAGGNEQFF. Here the CDR3 DNA reads TGTGCCAGTAGTATCAGACTAGCGGGAGGCAATGAGCAGTTCTTC.

The J gene is TRBJ2-5, the V gene TRBV7-3; 8 nucleotides line up with TRBD2. V shed 0 bases, J shed 4 bases, and the junction held 7 bases outside the gene matches. This CDR3 comprises 16 residues. Germline CDR1 is SGHTA and CDR2 is FQGTGA. The CDR3 sequence is CASSLTGLANRETQYF. The CDR3 DNA reads TGTGCCAGCAGCTTAACCGGACTAGCCAACAGAGAGACCCAGTACTTC. Full variable domain (outside the CDR3, taken from reference TRBV7-3 and TRBJ2-5): GAGVSQTPSNKVTEKGKYVELRCDPISGHTALYWYRQSLGQGPEFLIYFQGTGAADDSGLPNDRFFAVRPEGSVSTLKIQRTERGDSAVYLCASSLTGLANRETQYFGPGTRLLVL.

The chain joins TRBV9 to TRBJ2-3; 10 bases are a match to TRBD2. The germline V gene encodes CDR1 SGDLS and CDR2 YYNGEE. This CDR3 contains 17 residues. The V gene end was trimmed by 0 bases and the J gene end by 3 bases; junction bases not matched to a gene: 7. CDR3 sequence (DNA): TGTGCCAGCAGCGTAGGCTATGCTAGCGGGAGTACAGATACGCAGTATTTT. Its translation: CASSVGYASGSTDTQYF.

The chain is built from TRBV25-1 and TRBJ1-1, with 7 bases matching TRBD1. Germline V gene lookup returns CDR1 MGHDK and CDR2 SYGVNS. The CDR3 extends over 14 amino acids. The V segment lost 6 bases and the J segment 2 bases; nucleotides outside the gene matches: 6. CDR3 coding DNA: TGTGCCAGCAGAACCGACAGGGTAAACACTGAAGCTTTCTTT. Encoded protein: CASRTDRVNTEAFF.

The genes are TRBV10-3 and TRBJ2-7; perhaps TRBD2 as D (6 bases). Trimming removed 0 bases from V and 5 bases from J, with 14 bases in between. Germline-derived CDR1 and CDR2 are ENHRY and SYGVKD. CDR3 length equals 15 residues. This chain's CDR3 is CAISESLGGSHEQYF. CDR3 coding DNA: TGTGCCATCAGTGAGTCGCTTGGGGGGTCCCACGAGCAGTACTTC.

This clone occurred once. The chain recombines TRBV18 with TRBJ2-5; TRBD2 matches at 12 bases. CDR3 size: 19 residues. Germline V gene data show CDR1 as KGHSH and CDR2 as LQKENI. J lost 1 base, V lost 4 bases, and 13 bases had no gene match. CDR3 DNA: TGTGCCAGCTCACAAAATACACTAGCGGGAGGTCGTAGCCAAGAGACCCAGTACTTC. Amino acid sequence: CASSQNTLAGGRSQETQYF.

The gene calls are TRBV28 and TRBJ2-1; TRBD2 matches 9 bases. The CDR3 covers 14 residues. Germline values: CDR1 MDHEN, CDR2 SYDVKM. The V segment lost 2 bases and the J segment 10 bases; nucleotides outside the gene matches: 6. CDR3 in DNA: TGTGCCAGCAGTTTAGGAGGACTAGCGTACGAGCAGTTCTTC. Protein: CASSLGGLAYEQFF.

J is TRBJ2-6 and V is TRBV7-9; tentatively, D is TRBD1 or TRBD2 (5 bases each). The CDR3 sequence is 19 residues long. V lost 4 bases and J 1 base, leaving 20 bases between the germline ends. From germline, CDR1 is SEHNR and CDR2 FQNEAQ (reference sequence). CDR3 amino acids: CASSSYTRRGVSGANVLTF. Here the CDR3 DNA reads TGTGCCAGCAGCTCCTACACCCGAAGAGGGGTGTCTGGGGCCAACGTCCTGACTTTC.

A single count supports this clone. V gene TRBV15 combines with J gene TRBJ1-5, with 8 positions matching TRBD1. Unmatched junction bases numbered 11, after V lost 6 bases and J lost 7 bases. This CDR3 region has 15 residues. CDR1 and CDR2 from the germline V gene are LNHNV and YYDKDF (reference sequence). The CDR3 is CATRADRVYRQPQHF. The CDR3 DNA follows: TGTGCCACCAGAGCGGACAGGGTTTATAGACAGCCCCAGCATTTT.

This chain links TRBV6-1 with TRBJ1-1; D remains unclear. CDR1 and CDR2 (germline): MNHNS, SASEGT. Trimming stripped 6 bases from V and 4 bases from J, with 12 bases between. CDR3 length: 13 amino acids. The CDR3, as DNA: TGTGCCAGCAGCGGATTTTTTCGCACTGAAGCTTTCTTT. It specifies CASSGFFRTEAFF.

The chain has TRBV30 and TRBJ1-2, with a possible D match to TRBD1 (5 bases). In germline, CDR1 is GTSNPN, CDR2 SVGIG (reference sequence). This CDR3 has 14 residues. Between the trimmed V and J ends, which lost 0 bases and 4 bases, there was a span of 12 bases. CDR3 in DNA: TGTGCCTGGAGTGTATACGGGGGTTCCTATGGCTACACCTTC. This sequence encodes CAWSVYGGSYGYTF.

This sequence joins TRBV11-3 and TRBJ2-5; 7 positions agree with TRBD2. Germline assignment: CDR1 SGHNT and CDR2 YENEEA. The trim removed 2 bases at V and 5 bases at J, leaving 14 bases unmatched. This CDR3 contains 17 residues. This CDR3 reads CASSLRGGRGRYETQYF. The DNA for the CDR3 is TGTGCCAGCAGCTTAAGGGGTGGGAGGGGAAGATATGAGACCCAGTACTTC. The full variable domain, rest sourced from reference TRBV11-3 and TRBJ2-5, is EAGVVQSPRYKIIEKKQPVAFWCNPISGHNTLYWYLQNLGQGPELLIRYENEEAVDDSQLPKDRFSAERLKGVDSTLKIQPAELGDSAVYLCASSLRGGRGRYETQYFGPGTRLLVL.

J is TRBJ1-1 and V is TRBV5-6; no clear D gene. The CDR3 has 14 residues. Per the germline V gene, CDR1 is SGHDT and CDR2 is YYEEEE. V lost 4 bases to trimming and J lost 1 base, with 11 bases between them. CDR3 sequence reads: CASSEEHANTEAFF. The CDR3, as DNA: TGTGCCAGCAGCGAAGAACACGCGAACACTGAAGCTTTCTTT. Using reference TRBV5-6 and TRBJ1-1 for the parts outside the CDR3, the full variable domain is DAGVTQSPTHLIKTRGQQVTLRCSPKSGHDTVSWYQQALGQGPQFIFQYYEEEERQRGNFPDRFSGHQFPNYSSELNVNALLLGDSALYLCASSEEHANTEAFFGQGTRLTVV.

The gene calls are TRBV7-6 and TRBJ1-2; 10 bases are a match to TRBD1. Germline CDR1 is SGHVS and CDR2 is FNYEAQ. V shed 4 bases, J shed 3 bases, and the junction held 2 bases outside the gene matches. The CDR3 consists of 14 residues. CDR3 DNA sequence: TGTGCCAGCAGCTCAGGACAGGGGGACTATGGCTACACCTTC. It specifies CASSSGQGDYGYTF. Filled out from reference TRBV7-6 and TRBJ1-2, the complete variable domain reads GAGVSQSPRYKVTKRGQDVALRCDPISGHVSLYWYRQALGQGPEFLTYFNYEAQQDKSGLPNDRFSAERPEGSISTLTIQRTEQRDSAMYRCASSSGQGDYGYTFGSGTRLTVV.

The V gene is TRBV7-6, the J gene TRBJ1-1, with 10 positions matching TRBD1. The CDR3 covers 18 residues. Unmatched junction bases numbered 12, after V lost 4 bases and J lost 1 base. CDR1 SGHVS and CDR2 FNYEAQ come from the germline V gene. This CDR3 reads CASSYRGDRGHGNTEAFF. The CDR3 nucleotides read TGTGCCAGCAGCTACCGCGGAGACAGGGGGCACGGGAACACTGAAGCTTTCTTT.

The J gene is TRBJ1-5, the V gene TRBV10-3, with 10 bases lining up with TRBD1. Trimming cost V 8 bases and J 6 bases; bases outside gene matches: 4. CDR3 length: 13 amino acids. Germline values: CDR1 ENHRY, CDR2 SYGVKD. CDR3 sequence reads: CAIGTGDSQPQHF. CDR3 nucleotide sequence: TGTGCCATCGGGACAGGGGATAGTCAGCCCCAGCATTTT.

The rearrangement uses TRBV4-3 and TRBJ2-3; 10 nucleotides line up with TRBD2. Germline CDR1 reads LGHNA; CDR2 reads YSLEER. The J segment lost 4 bases and the V segment lost 5 bases, leaving 21 bases of the junction unmatched. This CDR3 region has 20 residues. The CDR3 region is CASSTGLSGRAFDLPDTQYF. CDR3 nucleotide sequence: TGCGCCAGCAGCACCGGTTTAAGCGGGAGGGCCTTTGATCTCCCAGATACGCAGTATTTT.

The chain joins TRBV11-2 to TRBJ1-5, with 9 bases aligning to TRBD1. With V trimmed by 5 bases and J by 4 bases, 3 bases remained unmatched. CDR3 length equals 14 residues. Germline CDR1 is SGHAT and CDR2 is FQNNGV. The CDR3 DNA reads as TGTGCCAGCAGCCCGGGGACAGGGAATCAGCCCCAGCATTTT. Its protein is CASSPGTGNQPQHF.